These 31 T cell receptor beta chains were sequenced from one sample in a study of T cell clonality in common variable immunodeficiency. TCRdb's table, derived via immunoSEQ multiplex PCR, lists solely in-frame clones and lacks some. The record shows about 52,000 clones for this sample, with no singletons present. The sample taken for sequencing was peripheral blood mononuclear cells. These receptors all come from a person between 18 and 75 years old in good health.

In this sample, this clone turned up many times. The read ends 3 residues shy of where the CDR3 ends; the end is completed using the germline J gene. V and J are TRBV2 and TRBJ1-1; tentative D call: TRBD1 (5 bases). From germline, CDR1 is SNHLY and CDR2 FYNNEI. The CDR3 loop spans 14 amino acids. CDR3 loop: CASKGFSGRYEAFF. Incomplete CDR3 DNA: TGTGCCAGCAAGGGATTTTCAGGGAGATACGAA.

This clone was seen many times. The read falls 3 residues short of the CDR3 end, and the missing part is taken from the germline J gene. In the same sample, other DNA sequences code for this CDR3. The J gene is TRBJ2-3, the V gene TRBV2, with a possible D match to TRBD2 (6 bases). Germline CDR1 is SNHLY and CDR2 is FYNNEI. The V gene lost 3 bases and the J gene lost 0 bases, with 7 bases spanning the gap. The CDR3 runs 14 residues. CDR3 DNA, as far as it was read: TGTGCCAGCAGTGAGGGGGGAAGCACAGATACG. Its translation is CASSEGGSTDT. The entire CDR3 protein is CASSEGGSTDTQYF. Complete variable domain (other parts from reference TRBV2 and TRBJ2-3): EPEVTQTPSHQVTQMGQEVILRCVPISNHLYFYWYRQILGQKVEFLVSFYNNEISEKSEIFDDQFSVERPDGSNFTLKIRSTKLEDSAMYFCASSEGGSTDTQYFGPGTRLTVL.

This clone was seen many times. The CDR3 loop is CSARDLWLAGENEQFF. The sequenced part of the CDR3 DNA is TGCAGTGCTAGAGATCTCTGGTTAGCGGGAGAAAATGAG. The rearrangement joins TRBV20-1 to TRBJ2-1; 9 bases are a match to TRBD2. The read stops 3 residues short of the end of the CDR3; the missing end is completed from the germline J gene. The CDR3 runs to 16 residues. With 0 bases clipped from V and 7 bases from J, the junction kept 10 bases outside the gene matches. Per the germline V gene, CDR1 is DFQATT and CDR2 is SNEGSKA (reference sequence).

The table lists this clone with many counts. The read stops 3 residues short of the end of the CDR3; the missing end is completed from the germline J gene. This sequence joins TRBV7-8 and TRBJ2-3; 8 positions match TRBD2. This CDR3 spans 16 amino acids. J lost 1 base, V lost 5 bases, and 8 bases had no gene match. CDR1 is SGHVS and CDR2 is FQNEAQ in the germline V gene. The CDR3 sequence: CASSARQTSGTDTQYF. Partial CDR3 DNA: TGTGCCAGCAGCGCACGGCAGACTAGCGGCACAGATACG.

This clone was seen ten or more times. Read sequence stops 3 residues before the CDR3 end, and the germline J gene provides the missing end. The J gene is TRBJ2-7, the V gene TRBV6-2 or TRBV6-3, with 7 nucleotides matching TRBD1. J was trimmed by 2 bases and V by 8 bases; bases with no gene match: 0. The germline gives CDR1 MNHEY, CDR2 SVGEGT. This CDR3 contains 11 residues. Partial CDR3 DNA: TGTGCCAGCGGACAGGCCTACGAG. Translating it yields CASGQAYE. The full CDR3 protein reads CASGQAYEQYF.

In this sample, this clone turned up many times. The read is 3 residues too short to cover the CDR3 end, so that end is filled in from the germline J gene. This chain joins TRBV5-1 and TRBJ2-7; a possible D gene is TRBD1 (6 bases). The CDR3 covers 16 residues. The V gene's germline CDR1 is SGHRS and CDR2 YFSETQ. Trimming left V 3 bases short and J 6 bases short, with 22 bases between. The sequenced part of the CDR3 DNA is TGCGCCAGCAGCTCTAATCTTAACAGGGTTAGTAGCGAG. It is translated as CASSSNLNRVSSE. The full-length CDR3 reads as CASSSNLNRVSSEQYF.

This clone was seen at least ten times. The CDR3 reads CASSLVVDSNYGYTF. CDR3 DNA (partial): TGTGCCAGCAGCTTAGTGGTAGACTCTAACTATGGC. This chain connects TRBV7-2 to TRBJ1-2; no definite D call. From the germline J gene comes the end of the CDR3, since the read stops 3 residues before it. Deletions cut 1 base from V and 0 bases from J, with 9 bases between. The CDR3 consists of 15 residues. Germline V CDR1 and CDR2: SGHTA, FQGNSA.

This clone was counted between two and nine times. A much larger clone differs by one base, so this may be a read error. The read gets to within 3 residues of the CDR3 end, and the germline J gene fills in the rest. The chain recombines TRBV19 with TRBJ2-2; weak D call: TRBD1 (6 bases). The CDR3 consists of 16 residues. Looked up from germline, CDR1 is LNHDA and CDR2 is SQIVND (reference sequence). CDR3: CATSMLQGTNTGELFF. The DNA read from the CDR3 is TGTGCCACTAGTATGCTACAGGGAACTAACACCGGGGAG.

This clone was counted at least ten times. Coverage ceases 3 residues before the CDR3 finishes, and the germline J gene fills in the end. The chain recombines TRBV5-1 with TRBJ1-2; D might be TRBD1 (5 bases). Trimming stripped 5 bases from V and 0 bases from J, with 11 bases between. The CDR3 is made up of 14 amino acids. Germline CDR1 and CDR2: SGHRS and YFSETQ. The CDR3 loop is CASRTATTNYGYTF. The sequenced CDR3 bases are TGCGCCAGCAGGACAGCCACTACTAACTATGGC.

On this clone: The read terminates 3 residues before the CDR3 end, so the remaining end is supplied by the germline J gene. The J gene is TRBJ2-1, the V gene TRBV5-1; tentative D call: TRBD2 (5 bases). In germline, CDR1 is SGHRS, CDR2 YFSETQ. The CDR3 totals 12 residues. V was clipped by 10 bases and J by 6 bases, with 14 bases between them. The CDR3 bases that were read are TGCGCCGTGGGCGGGCCGGTCAATGAG. This sequence encodes CAVGGPVNE. The full CDR3 protein is CAVGGPVNEQFF.

There are many counts of this clone. Coverage ceases 3 residues before the CDR3 finishes, and the germline J gene fills in the end. This chain uses TRBV10-1 with TRBJ2-1, with D uncertain. This CDR3 comprises 13 residues. Germline V gene sequence: CDR1 WNHNN, CDR2 SYGVQD (reference sequence). With 10 bases removed from V and 2 bases from J, the gap between germline ends came to 12 bases. CDR3 loop: CATQAPAYNEQFF. The sequenced CDR3 bases are TGCGCCACCCAAGCCCCGGCCTACAATGAG.

This clone was recorded many times. The CDR3 end lies 3 residues beyond the end of the read and is filled in from the germline J gene. V usage is TRBV19 and J usage is TRBJ2-3; the match to TRBD2 covers 13 bases. The CDR3 totals 16 residues. Unmatched junction bases numbered 6, after V lost 5 bases and J lost 4 bases. Germline loops: CDR1 LNHDA, CDR2 SQIVND (reference sequence). Incomplete CDR3 DNA: TGTGCCAGTAGTTCTAGACTAGCGGGAGGCCCAGATACG. This gives the protein CASSSRLAGGPDT. The complete CDR3 protein is CASSSRLAGGPDTQYF.

Ten or more counts support this clone. The read gets to within 3 residues of the CDR3 end, and the germline J gene fills in the rest. The rearrangement links TRBV5-1 to TRBJ2-1; the D gene is possibly TRBD1 (5 bases). CDR3 size: 12 residues. The germline V gene encodes CDR1 SGHRS and CDR2 YFSETQ. V gave up 6 bases and J gave up 8 bases, with 12 bases separating them. The CDR3 region is CASTLQGYEQFF. CDR3 DNA (partial): TGCGCCAGCACCCTTCAGGGCTATGAG.

This clone was picked up many times. The read is 3 residues too short to cover the CDR3 end, so that end is filled in from the germline J gene. The J gene is TRBJ2-6, the V gene TRBV6-1; D is perhaps TRBD1 (5 bases). V shed 6 bases and J shed 0 bases, with 12 bases lying between them. Germline V gene lookup returns CDR1 MNHNS and CDR2 SASEGT. The CDR3 spans 16 residues. Here the CDR3 reads CASREPDSSGANVLTF. The part of the CDR3 DNA that was read is TGTGCCAGCAGGGAACCAGACAGCTCTGGGGCCAACGTC.

This clone came up many times. The part of the CDR3 DNA that was read is TGTGCCTGGAGAGCCAAGAACAGGGGGGCCTCTGGGGCCAACGTC. Translation: CAWRAKNRGASGANV. The full-length CDR3 reads as CAWRAKNRGASGANVLTF. The V and J genes are TRBV30 and TRBJ2-6, with 8 bases identical to TRBD1. Read coverage stops 3 residues before the CDR3 terminus; the germline J gene supplies the remainder. The trim removed 3 bases at V and 0 bases at J, leaving 10 bases unmatched. This CDR3 contains 18 residues. Germline values: CDR1 GTSNPN, CDR2 SVGIG (reference sequence).

This clone appeared many times. Read data end 3 residues before the CDR3 end; the end is taken from the germline J gene. This chain connects TRBV30 to TRBJ1-6; D might be TRBD1 (5 bases). Germline CDR1 reads GTSNPN; CDR2 reads SVGIG (reference sequence). The CDR3 extends over 18 amino acids. V was trimmed by 1 base and J by 9 bases, leaving 25 bases between them. The covered CDR3 bases are TGTGCCTGGAGTGAGGCAGGGTTCCGAGGGGTATCCAGTTCACCC. Its protein product is CAWSEAGFRGVSSSP. The whole CDR3 sequence reads CAWSEAGFRGVSSSPLHF. Full variable domain (rest looked up from reference TRBV30 and TRBJ1-6): SQTIHQWPATLVQPVGSPLSLECTVEGTSNPNLYWYRQAAGRGLQLLFYSVGIGQISSEVPQNLSASRPQDRQFILSSKKLLLSDSGFYLCAWSEAGFRGVSSSPLHFGNGTRLTVT.

This clone was detected many times. The CDR3 end lies 3 residues beyond the end of the read and is filled in from the germline J gene. The gene calls are TRBV3-1 (or the pseudogene TRBV3-2) and TRBJ2-7, with TRBD2 matching over 13 bases. J lost 1 base, V lost 0 bases, and 12 bases had no gene match. CDR3 length: 20 amino acids. Germline V CDR1 and CDR2: LGHDT, YNNKEL (reference sequence). The CDR3 loop reads CASSQDRLTSGRSPSYEQYF. The CDR3 bases that were read are TGTGCCAGCAGCCAAGATCGCCTGACTAGCGGGAGGTCCCCATCCTACGAG.

This clone was seen at least ten times. The read terminates 3 residues before the CDR3 end, so the remaining end is supplied by the germline J gene. The chain joins TRBV7-3 to TRBJ2-4, with 8 positions matching TRBD2. Germline V gene data show CDR1 as SGHTA and CDR2 as FQGTGA. V shed 5 bases, J shed 7 bases, and the junction held 10 bases outside the gene matches. The CDR3 extends over 15 amino acids. CDR3 amino acids: CASSPSGGGGNIQYF. Partial CDR3 DNA: TGTGCCAGCAGCCCGAGCGGGGGCGGGGGTAACATT.

This clone was found many times. The read is 3 residues too short to cover the CDR3 end, so that end is filled in from the germline J gene. The rearrangement links TRBV7-9 to TRBJ2-7; 7 positions agree with TRBD1. The CDR3 totals 15 residues. Losses at the gene ends were 4 bases for V and 2 bases for J; bases not matched to a gene: 8. The germline V gene has CDR1 SEHNR and CDR2 FQNEAQ (reference sequence). The covered CDR3 bases are TGTGCCAGCAGCTCCCAGGACAGGATCACCTACGAG. It translates to CASSSQDRITYE. The entire CDR3 is CASSSQDRITYEQYF. The entire variable domain, with the rest obtained from reference TRBV7-9 and TRBJ2-7, is as follows: DTGVSQNPRHKITKRGQNVTFRCDPISEHNRLYWYRQTLGQGPEFLTYFQNEAQLEKSRLLSDRFSAERPKGSFSTLEIQRTEQGDSAMYLCASSSQDRITYEQYFGPGTRLTVT.

This clone was recorded at least ten times. Coverage ceases 3 residues before the CDR3 finishes, and the germline J gene fills in the end. The chain joins TRBV7-2 to TRBJ1-5; 7 bases line up with TRBD1. Losses at the gene ends were 1 base for V and 7 bases for J; bases not matched to a gene: 7. The CDR3 runs 15 residues. Germline lookup yields CDR1 SGHTA and CDR2 FQGNSA. The part of the CDR3 DNA that was read is TGTGCCAGCAGCTTAGTTTCCAGGGGGAACCAGCCC. It yields the protein CASSLVSRGNQP. The full CDR3 protein is CASSLVSRGNQPQHF.

There are many counts of this clone. Read data end 3 residues before the CDR3 end; the end is taken from the germline J gene. V and J are TRBV4-1 and TRBJ2-5; unclear D gene. The CDR3 is 13 amino acids. V lost 4 bases, J lost 1 base, and 7 bases lay in between. The germline gives CDR1 MGHRA, CDR2 YSYEKL. CDR3 protein: CASSRVVQETQYF. The DNA read from the CDR3 is TGCGCCAGCAGCCGAGTAGTCCAAGAGACC.

This clone was observed at least ten times. The read stops 3 residues short of the end of the CDR3; the missing end is completed from the germline J gene. Other DNA sequences in this sample translate to the same CDR3. The genes are TRBV20-1 and TRBJ1-2; 11 bases match TRBD1. The CDR3 spans 13 residues. In germline, CDR1 is DFQATT, CDR2 SNEGSKA (reference sequence). CDR3 loop: CSAEDRGQRGYTF. The part of the CDR3 DNA that was read is TGCAGTGCCGAGGACAGGGGGCAGCGGGGC.

This clone was seen ten or more times. The sequence runs out 3 residues before the end of the CDR3; the remainder is reconstructed from the germline J gene. V is TRBV5-1 and J is TRBJ2-3, with D tentatively TRBD2 (5 bases). The germline V and J ends were trimmed by 7 bases and 3 bases, with 15 bases remaining between them. The length of the CDR3 is 14 residues. Germline loops: CDR1 SGHRS, CDR2 YFSETQ. CDR3 DNA (partial): TGCGCCAGCGCGGCGGGTAGGGCAACAGATACG. It encodes CASAAGRATDT. The whole CDR3 is CASAAGRATDTQYF.

This clone was seen at least ten times. The read ends 3 residues early relative to the CDR3; the germline J gene fills the gap. V is TRBV14 and J is TRBJ1-2; D may be TRBD1 (6 bases). Germline lookup yields CDR1 SGHDN and CDR2 FVKESK. The germline V and J ends were trimmed by 0 bases and 4 bases, with 18 bases remaining between them. The CDR3 has 17 amino acids. CDR3 bases read: TGTGCCAGCAGCCAAGATGAAATGGACAGATTACGCTATGGC. It codes for CASSQDEMDRLRYG. The CDR3 as a whole reads CASSQDEMDRLRYGYTF.

This clone occurred many times. The CDR3 here is CAIRGSGSGKGVRNNEQFF. CDR3 DNA (partial): TGTGCCATCAGGGGGAGTGGTAGCGGGAAGGGTGTAAGGAACAATGAG. This chain connects TRBV10-3 to TRBJ2-1; 8 nucleotides agree with TRBD2. The CDR3 is cut off 3 residues early in the read; its end comes from the germline J gene. Trimming at V came to 6 bases and at J to 5 bases, leaving 21 bases not matched to a gene. CDR1 and CDR2 from the germline V gene are ENHRY and SYGVKD. CDR3 length equals 19 residues.

This clone has ten or more counts. The read finishes 3 residues shy of the CDR3 end, and the germline J gene is used to complete it. The chain employs TRBV12-3 or TRBV12-4 and TRBJ1-2; possible D gene TRBD1, 6 bases. The length of the CDR3 is 17 residues. V shed 5 bases and J shed 3 bases, with 22 bases lying between them. CDR3 DNA (partial): TGTGCCAGCAGTCGACCGAATTACAGGGCCCCGTACTATGGC. Translation: CASSRPNYRAPYYG. The whole CDR3 sequence is CASSRPNYRAPYYGYTF.

This clone was picked up many times. The CDR3 goes on 3 residues after the read ends, and that part is filled in from the germline J gene. The chain has TRBV20-1 and TRBJ2-6; D unresolved. Looked up from germline, CDR1 is DFQATT and CDR2 is SNEGSKA (reference sequence). This CDR3 has 14 amino acids. V lost 6 bases and J lost 2, with 11 bases in between. The CDR3 DNA, read in part, is TGCAGTGCCCACTATAAAGCTGGGGCCAACGTC. Residues: CSAHYKAGANV. The whole CDR3 is CSAHYKAGANVLTF.

A note on this clone: Read data end 3 residues before the CDR3 end; the end is taken from the germline J gene. The chain uses TRBV2 and TRBJ1-6; 8 positions match TRBD1. CDR3 size: 15 residues. Germline loops: CDR1 SNHLY, CDR2 FYNNEI. Trimming cost V 2 bases and J 11 bases; bases outside gene matches: 8. The CDR3: CASSEMGQARPPLHF. Incomplete CDR3 DNA: TGTGCCAGCAGTGAAATGGGACAGGCTCGTCCACCC.

This clone was counted between two and nine times. With the read ending 3 residues before the CDR3 end, the germline J gene is used to fill in that end. This chain connects TRBV20-1 to TRBJ2-1, with D tentatively TRBD1 (7 bases). Trimming cost V 5 bases and J 0 bases, with 20 bases left between them. There are 17 residues in the CDR3. Germline V gives CDR1 DFQATT, CDR2 SNEGSKA (reference sequence). Partial CDR3 DNA: TGCAGTGCTTCCCGCCCAGGGGGGCGCCTCTCCTACAATGAG. It encodes CSASRPGGRLSYNE. The complete CDR3 sequence is CSASRPGGRLSYNEQFF.

Ten or more counts support this clone. Sequencing ends 3 residues short of the CDR3 end; the germline J gene provides the rest. The chain is built from TRBV5-1 and TRBJ2-3; D remains ambiguous. CDR1 is SGHRS and CDR2 is YFSETQ in the germline V gene. This CDR3 contains 12 residues. The CDR3 bases that were read are TGCGCCAGCAGCTTTGACTCCGGGACG. Translated, it gives CASSFDSGT. The full CDR3 reads CASSFDSGTQYF.

This clone occurred many times. The CDR3 is cut off 3 residues early in the read; its end comes from the germline J gene. V is TRBV2 and J is TRBJ2-1, with TRBD2 matching 7 bases. After removal of 2 bases from V and 5 bases from J, the junction contained 3 bases not matched to a gene. Germline-derived CDR1 and CDR2 are SNHLY and FYNNEI. The CDR3 contains 14 residues. The sequenced CDR3 bases are TGTGCCAGCAGTGAATGGCTAGCGGACAATGAG. Translating it yields CASSEWLADNE. The entire CDR3 protein reads CASSEWLADNEQFF.